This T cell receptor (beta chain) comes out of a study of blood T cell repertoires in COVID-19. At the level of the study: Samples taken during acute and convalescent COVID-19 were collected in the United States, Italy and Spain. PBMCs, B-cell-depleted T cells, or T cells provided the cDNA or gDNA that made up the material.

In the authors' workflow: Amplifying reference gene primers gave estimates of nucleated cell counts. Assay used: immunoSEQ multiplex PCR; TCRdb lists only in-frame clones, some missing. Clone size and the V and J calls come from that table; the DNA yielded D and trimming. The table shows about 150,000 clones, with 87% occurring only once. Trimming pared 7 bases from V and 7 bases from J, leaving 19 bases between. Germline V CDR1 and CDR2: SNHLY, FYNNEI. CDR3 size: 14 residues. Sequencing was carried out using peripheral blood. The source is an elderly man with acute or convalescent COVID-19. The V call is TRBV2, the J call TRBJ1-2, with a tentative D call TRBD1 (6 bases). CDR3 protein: CASTPRLGAAGYTF. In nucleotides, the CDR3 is TGTGCCAGCACTCCGAGGTTGGGGGCAGCTGGCTACACCTTC.